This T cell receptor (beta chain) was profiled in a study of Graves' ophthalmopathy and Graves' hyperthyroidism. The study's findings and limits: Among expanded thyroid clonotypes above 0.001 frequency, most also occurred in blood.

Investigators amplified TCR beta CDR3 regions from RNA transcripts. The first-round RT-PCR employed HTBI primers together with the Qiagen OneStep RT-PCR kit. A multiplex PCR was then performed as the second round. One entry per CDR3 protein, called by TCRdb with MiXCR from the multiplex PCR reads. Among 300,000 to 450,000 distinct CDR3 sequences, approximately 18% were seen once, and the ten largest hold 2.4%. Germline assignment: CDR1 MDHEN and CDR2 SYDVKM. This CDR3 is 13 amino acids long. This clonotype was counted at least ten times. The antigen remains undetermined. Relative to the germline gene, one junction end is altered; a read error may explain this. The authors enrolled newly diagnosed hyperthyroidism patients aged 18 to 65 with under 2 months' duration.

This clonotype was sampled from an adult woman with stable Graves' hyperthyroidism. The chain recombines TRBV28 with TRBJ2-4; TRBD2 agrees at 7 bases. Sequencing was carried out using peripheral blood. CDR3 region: CASSWGGVNIKYF. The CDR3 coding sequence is TGTGCCAGCAGTTGGGGGGGGGTGAACATTAAGTACTTC.